The rows below give T cell receptor beta chains drawn from one sample of a study of T cells in Graves' hyperthyroidism and ophthalmopathy. TCRdb independently ran MiXCR on the multiplex PCR reads; one entry per CDR3 protein. In the table there are 340,000 or so distinct CDR3 sequences, 15% to 20% of which are singletons. Material for sequencing was blood. The receptors shown here come from a man between 25 and 39 years old with Graves' hyperthyroidism. Both conserved end residues are part of each CDR3. D genes are given only for firm matches. Size values are once, few and many counts, or a class for expanded clones, and some rows have none.

D,size,J,V,DNA,CDR3
TRBD1,many,TRBJ2-1,TRBV7-9,TGTGCCAGCAGCTTCCGGACAGGGTCCTACAATGAGCAGTTCTTC,CASSFRTGSYNEQFF
.,.,TRBJ2-1,TRBV5-6,TGTGCCAGCAGCTTGGATGCGGGTTCCTACAATGAGCAGTTCTTC,CASSLDAGSYNEQFF
TRBD2,many,TRBJ2-3,TRBV20-1,TGCAGTGCTAGTTACCTCGCTAGCGGGAAGTCAGATACGCAGTATTTT,CSASYLASGKSDTQYF
TRBD2,few,TRBJ2-1,TRBV9,TGTGCCAGCAGCGAAGCGGGGGACTCCTACAATGAGCAGTTCTTC,CASSEAGDSYNEQFF
.,.,TRBJ2-2,TRBV15,TGTGCCACCAGCAGAGTGGTAGGGACCGCGAACACCGGGGAGCTGTTTTTT,CATSRVVGTANTGELFF
.,few,TRBJ2-7,TRBV28,TGTGCCAGCAGTTTCCACAGGCTTTACGAGCAGTACTTC,CASSFHRLYEQYF
.,few,TRBJ2-7,TRBV29-1,TGCAGCGTTGAAGTTGGCCAGAACTACGAGCAGTACTTC,CSVEVGQNYEQYF
TRBD1,many,TRBJ2-1,TRBV24-1,TGTGCCACCAAAGCCAGGACAGGGGGCGGCAATGAGCAGTTCTTC,CATKARTGGGNEQFF
TRBD1,many,TRBJ2-7,TRBV11-1,TGTGCCAGCAGCTTAATGGGGACAGTCTCCTACGAGCAGTACTTC,CASSLMGTVSYEQYF
.,few,TRBJ2-1,TRBV19,TGTGCCAGTAGCTCCATGGGGGGCTCCTACAATGAGCAGTTCTTC,CASSSMGGSYNEQFF
.,few,TRBJ1-2,TRBV5-1,TGCGCCAGCAGCTTGACGTCCCGGGACGTCTATGGCTACACCTTC,CASSLTSRDVYGYTF
TRBD1,.,TRBJ2-2,TRBV18,TGTGCCAGCTCAAAGGGACAGGGGCACACCGGGGAGCTGTTTTTT,CASSKGQGHTGELFF
TRBD2,many,TRBJ2-7,TRBV12-3/TRBV12-4,TGTGCCAGCAGCGGACCGGGACTAGCGTGGCACGAGCAGTACTTC,CASSGPGLAWHEQYF
TRBD2,many,TRBJ2-3,TRBV19,TGTGCCAGTAGGGACCTAGCGGGCACAGATACGCAGTATTTT,CASRDLAGTDTQYF
TRBD1,many,TRBJ1-1,TRBV11-2,TGTGCCAGCAGGACAGGGCTCACAAAAGAAGCTTTCTTT,CASRTGLTKEAFF
.,few,TRBJ2-3,TRBV19,TGTGCCAGTAGCAACATCGCAGGTAGCACAGATACGCAGTATTTT,CASSNIAGSTDTQYF
.,many,TRBJ2-3,TRBV28,TGTGCCAGCAGTCCAGGGGTCGGCACACATACGCAGTATTTT,CASSPGVGTHTQYF
.,.,TRBJ1-4,TRBV6-2/TRBV6-3,TGTGCCAGCAGCTTCTCGGGACATAATGAAAAACTGTTTTTT,CASSFSGHNEKLFF
TRBD1,many,TRBJ2-1,TRBV2,TGTGCCAGCAACGGACAGGCTTACAATGAGCAGTTCTTC,CASNGQAYNEQFF
TRBD1,many,TRBJ1-1,TRBV5-6,TGTGCCAGCAGCTCCGGGACAGGTTTAATCTACGCTGAAGCTTTCTTT,CASSSGTGLIYAEAFF
.,many,TRBJ1-1,TRBV30,TGTGCCTGGAGTCGGGCGAACACTGAAGCTTTCTTT,CAWSRANTEAFF
TRBD2,.,TRBJ2-4,TRBV5-1,TGCGCCAGCAGCTTGGATAGGCTAGCGGGCAGCAAAAACATTCAGTACTTC,CASSLDRLAGSKNIQYF
TRBD2,few,TRBJ2-3,TRBV19,TGTGCCAGTAGTATAGGGGCAGCGGGAGGGCCCCGCGCAGATACGCAGTATTTT,CASSIGAAGGPRADTQYF
.,many,TRBJ2-5,TRBV3-1,TGTGCCAGCAGCCAAGATTGGCACAGCATGCAAGAGACCCAGTACTTC,CASSQDWHSMQETQYF
.,many,TRBJ1-4,TRBV28,TGTGCCAGCAGTCCGTCCGGGACGGTTAATGAAAAACTGTTTTTT,CASSPSGTVNEKLFF
.,.,TRBJ2-3,TRBV5-1,TGCGCCAGCAATTCCGGGACCACAGATACGCAGTATTTT,CASNSGTTDTQYF
TRBD2,few,TRBJ2-5,TRBV20-1,TGCAGTGCTAGACCACAACTACCGGGACTAGCGGGAGAAGAGACCCAGTACTTC,CSARPQLPGLAGEETQYF
.,many,TRBJ2-3,TRBV20-1,TGCAGTGCCCATGATGCGGCAGATACGCAGTATTTT,CSAHDAADTQYF
TRBD2,.,TRBJ2-1,TRBV19,TGTGCCAGTGTGCTAGCGGGAGGGCCCAATGAGCAGTTCTTC,CASVLAGGPNEQFF
TRBD1,.,TRBJ2-1,TRBV2,TGTGCCAGCAGCAGACAGGGGGTTCTGCAAGAGTTCTTC,CASSRQGVLQEFF
.,many,TRBJ2-1,TRBV20-1,TGCAGTGCCCCCTACTACAATGAGCAGTTCTTC,CSAPYYNEQFF
TRBD1,many,TRBJ2-1,TRBV28,TGTGCCAGCAGGATACAGGGGGCGCTCGAGCAGTTCTTC,CASRIQGALEQFF
.,.,TRBJ1-6,TRBV3-1,TGTGCCAGCAGCCTCAGGATCTTGAATTCACCCCTCCACTTT,CASSLRILNSPLHF
.,many,TRBJ2-4,TRBV3-1,TGTGCCAGCAGCCAAGCGGGAGAAGGGAACATTCAGTACTTC,CASSQAGEGNIQYF
.,few,TRBJ2-4,TRBV29-1,TGCAGCGTTCAAGGGGGGACGGCCAAAAACATTCAGTACTTC,CSVQGGTAKNIQYF
.,.,TRBJ1-6,TRBV9,TGTGCCAGCAGCACCCGACAGTATAATTCACCCCTCCACTTT,CASSTRQYNSPLHF
.,many,TRBJ2-1,TRBV11-3,TGTGCCAGCAGCTTACCGGGGGAGGCGAATGAGCAGTTCTTC,CASSLPGEANEQFF
.,few,TRBJ1-6,TRBV6-1,TGTGCCAGCAGTGAAGTGGGGGGGTCCAGTTCACCCCTCCACTTT,CASSEVGGSSSPLHF
.,.,TRBJ1-2,TRBV4-2,TGTGCCAGCAGCCAAGTCAAGGGGCCCTATGGCTACACCTTC,CASSQVKGPYGYTF
TRBD2,few,TRBJ2-7,TRBV12-3/TRBV12-4,TGTGCCAGCAGTTCCGGGGAGGGCGGCTACGGGCAGTACTTC,CASSSGEGGYGQYF
TRBD2,few,TRBJ2-7,TRBV5-1,TGCGCCAGCGGGAGGGTAGCGGGAACCTACGAGCAGTACTTC,CASGRVAGTYEQYF
.,many,TRBJ2-7,TRBV28,TGTGCCAGCAGTCCGGTGGGGGTCGGGAACTACGAGCAGTACTTC,CASSPVGVGNYEQYF
TRBD2,many,TRBJ2-3,TRBV30,TGTGCCTGGAGTGGGTCTAGCGGGGGTCGCACAGATACGCAGTATTTT,CAWSGSSGGRTDTQYF
TRBD1,many,TRBJ1-2,TRBV2,TGTGCCAGCGGAAGACAGGGAATAGACTATGGCTACACCTTC,CASGRQGIDYGYTF
.,few,TRBJ1-4,TRBV11-3,TGTGCCAGCAGCTTGGGAAGGGCGGAGGAAAAACTGTTTTTT,CASSLGRAEEKLFF
.,few,TRBJ2-1,TRBV29-1,TGCAGCGTTGAGGAGGAATACAATGAGCAGTTCTTC,CSVEEEYNEQFF
.,many,TRBJ2-7,TRBV7-8,TGTGCCAGCACCGTTCAGAGCGGGCCATACGAGCAGTACTTC,CASTVQSGPYEQYF
.,many,TRBJ2-1,TRBV20-1,TGCAGTGCCCCTGGGGGACTTGGACGAAACAATGAGCAGTTCTTC,CSAPGGLGRNNEQFF
.,.,TRBJ2-3,TRBV7-6,TGTGCCAGCAGTTATCAAGCGGCTACCACAGATACGCAGTATTTT,CASSYQAATTDTQYF
.,few,TRBJ1-5,TRBV5-6,TGTGCCAGCAGCTTGGGCCCTACAGGGTTGCAGCCCCAGCATTTT,CASSLGPTGLQPQHF
TRBD2,many,TRBJ2-3,TRBV20-1,TGCAGTGCTAGCGCCCCGCTAGCGGGAAGTCCCGGCACAGATACGCAGTATTTT,CSASAPLAGSPGTDTQYF
.,many,TRBJ2-7,TRBV20-1,TGCAGTGCTAGAAAGACTAGGGGTTCTACCGAGCAGTACTTC,CSARKTRGSTEQYF
.,few,TRBJ2-5,TRBV7-2,TGTGCCAGCAGTTTAACTAGGGGTGAGACCCAGTACTTC,CASSLTRGETQYF
.,few,TRBJ1-1,TRBV4-1,TGCGCCAGCAGGCACGGAAGGAACACTGAAGCTTTCTTT,CASRHGRNTEAFF
TRBD2,.,TRBJ2-1,TRBV10-3,TGTGCCATCAGGGCCGGGACTAGCGGATACAATGAGCAGTTCTTC,CAIRAGTSGYNEQFF
.,many,TRBJ2-1,TRBV18,TGTGCCAGCTCACTGACGGGGGACCCGTACAATGAGCAGTTCTTC,CASSLTGDPYNEQFF
.,many,TRBJ1-5,TRBV7-2,TGTGCCAGCAGCCAATTCACAGAGCAGCCCCAGCATTTT,CASSQFTEQPQHF
.,many,TRBJ2-5,TRBV18,TGTGCCAGCTCTTCCCCGGGACTTATACAAGAGACCCAGTACTTC,CASSSPGLIQETQYF
.,few,TRBJ2-3,TRBV3-1,TGTGCCAGCAGCCAAGTTGCAGTAGGTACGCAGTATTTT,CASSQVAVGTQYF
.,many,TRBJ1-1,TRBV3-1,TGTGCCAGCAGCCCTTTCTCGACGGAGAACACTGAAGCTTTCTTT,CASSPFSTENTEAFF